This T cell receptor (beta chain) was found in a study of cytomegalovirus exposure and HLA in healthy donors. Study results and limitations: The authors listed 180 or so TCR beta chains as cytomegalovirus-associated.

Researchers ran the PCR with 60 Vbeta and 13 Jbeta primers. Libraries were prepared by immunoSEQ multiplex PCR; TCRdb keeps only in-frame clonotypes and omits some of them. Here the sample spans around 140,000 clones, just under 85% being singletons. On this clone itself: Its target is unknown.

This CDR3 has 16 amino acids. V lost 4 bases and J 2 bases, leaving 18 bases between the germline ends. Looked up from germline, CDR1 is SGHRS and CDR2 is YFSETQ. The V gene is TRBV5-1, the J gene TRBJ2-5, with D uncertain. The TCR was taken from a woman aged 60 to 75 in good health and CMV-seropositive. Sequencing was performed on PBMCs. CDR3 in amino acids: CASSPIGRQVQETQYF. CDR3 DNA sequence: TGCGCCAGCAGCCCTATTGGTAGGCAGGTTCAAGAGACCCAGTACTTC.